These T cell receptor beta chains were read from a single sample in a study of early T cells in non-severe SARS-CoV-2 infection. TCRdb used MiXCR to reprocess the 5' RACE reads, holding one entry per CDR3 protein. Counted here are about 110,000 distinct CDR3 sequences, around 10% occurring once; the ten biggest clones make up about 8.1%. Sequencing was performed on whole blood. The receptor source for this set is an adult who was a healthcare worker with PCR-confirmed SARS-CoV-2 infection or an uninfected control (not recorded which). The CDR3 runs from the conserved cysteine through the conserved F or W. The D gene is left open where the match is weak. Size is stated for part of the rows, as once, few or many counts, or as a class when the clone is expanded.

CDR3nt	CDR3aa	abundance	d_gene	v_gene	j_gene
TGTGCCAGCAGTTTATACGGGATTTCTTCTGGGGAGCAGTACTTC	CASSLYGISSGEQYF	many	-	TRBV27	TRBJ2-7
TGTGCCAGCCGGGGACAGGGTGGCGAAAAACTGTTTTTT	CASRGQGGEKLFF	few	TRBD1	TRBV2	TRBJ1-4
TGTGCCAGCAGTTTGTCGGGTGTCTCGGAAGCTTTCTTT	CASSLSGVSEAFF	-	-	TRBV28	TRBJ1-1
TGTGCCAGCAGGACAGACTCAACTAATGAAAAACTGTTTTTT	CASRTDSTNEKLFF	few	-	TRBV19	TRBJ1-4
TGCAGTGCTGCTAGCGGGGGATCCTACAATGAGCAGTTCTTC	CSAASGGSYNEQFF	many	TRBD2	TRBV20-1	TRBJ2-1
TGCAGTGCTAGCGCAGCGGCGACCTTAGCCAAAAACATTCAGTACTTC	CSASAAATLAKNIQYF	-	-	TRBV20-1	TRBJ2-4
TGTGCCAGCAGTTTTCGCAAAGCGGGAGATACGCAGTATTTT	CASSFRKAGDTQYF	-	-	TRBV28	TRBJ2-3
TGTGCCAGCAGTTACCTCGGGGGCTACGAGCAGTACTTC	CASSYLGGYEQYF	many	-	TRBV6-5	TRBJ2-7
TGTGCCAGCAGTTTAGCGGGACAATACAATGAGCAGTTCTTC	CASSLAGQYNEQFF	many	-	TRBV27	TRBJ2-1
TGTGCCAGCAGTCGGGAGATGAACACTGAAGCTTTCTTT	CASSREMNTEAFF	-	-	TRBV2	TRBJ1-1
TGTGCCAGCAGCTTGGATGCGGGAGTCTCCTACAATGAGCAGTTCTTC	CASSLDAGVSYNEQFF	-	TRBD2	TRBV5-6	TRBJ2-1
TGTGCCAGCAGTTACTCTACTAGCGGGGCAGCCTACGAGCAGTACTTC	CASSYSTSGAAYEQYF	-	TRBD2	TRBV6-6	TRBJ2-7
TGTGCCAGCGGGGATATATCGAATGAAAAACTGTTTTTT	CASGDISNEKLFF	many	-	TRBV28	TRBJ1-4
TGTGCCAGCAGTAAACTCAGGGGCCTTGAAGCTTTCTTT	CASSKLRGLEAFF	few	-	TRBV6-1	TRBJ1-1
TGCAGTGCCAAGACTAGCGGGAATTACAATGAGCAGTTCTTC	CSAKTSGNYNEQFF	few	TRBD2	TRBV20-1	TRBJ2-1
TGCGCCAGCAGCCTCCGGGGACTAGCGGAAGAGACCCAGTACTTC	CASSLRGLAEETQYF	many	TRBD2	TRBV4-3	TRBJ2-5
TGTGCCAGCAGGAAGCCGGGACAGGTTGGGGGCTACACCTTC	CASRKPGQVGGYTF	-	TRBD1	TRBV28	TRBJ1-2
TGTGCCAGCAGCTTAGGACAGGGAACTGAAGCTTTCTTT	CASSLGQGTEAFF	few	TRBD1	TRBV11-3	TRBJ1-1
TGTGCCAGCAGCTTGACAGGGATGGTCAGCACAGATACGCAGTATTTT	CASSLTGMVSTDTQYF	few	TRBD1	TRBV3-1	TRBJ2-3
TGTGCCAGCAACCGTGTCTCTGGGGCCAACGTCCTGACTTTC	CASNRVSGANVLTF	-	-	TRBV6-6	TRBJ2-6
TGTGCCAGCAGCCATCGGGCGAGAAACACCCGGGAGCTGTTTTTT	CASSHRARNTRELFF	-	-	TRBV14	TRBJ2-2
TGCAGCGTTGAAGAAACCAGGGGGTCCGGTGGCTACACCTTC	CSVEETRGSGGYTF	many	TRBD1	TRBV29-1	TRBJ1-2
TGTGCCAGCAGTCCTGGGACTAGCGGGATACAATACGAGCAGTACTTC	CASSPGTSGIQYEQYF	many	TRBD2	TRBV12-3/TRBV12-4	TRBJ2-7
TGTGCCGGCCAGACAGGGGGCGCCGGTCAGCCCCAGCATTTT	CAGQTGGAGQPQHF	few	TRBD1	TRBV6-6	TRBJ1-5
TGCAGCGTTGGGGATCAGCCCCAGCATTTT	CSVGDQPQHF	medium-sized	-	TRBV29-1	TRBJ1-5
TGCAGTGCTAGAGATTGGGGGGAAGTGAATGAAAAACTGTTTTTT	CSARDWGEVNEKLFF	few	-	TRBV20-1	TRBJ1-4
TGTGCCAGCAGTCTGGCCGGGACTGATAATCAGCCCCAGCATTTT	CASSLAGTDNQPQHF	many	-	TRBV12-3/TRBV12-4	TRBJ1-5
TGTGCCAGCCCCGGGGCCCGACAGTACTATGGCTACACCTTC	CASPGARQYYGYTF	many	-	TRBV25-1	TRBJ1-2
TGCGCCAGCAGCCAACCCCCTCCGGGGTGGACTGAAGCTTTCTTT	CASSQPPPGWTEAFF	few	-	TRBV4-1	TRBJ1-1
TGTGCCAGCAGGCGGCCCGGGACAGGGGACGCCGAGCAGTACTTC	CASRRPGTGDAEQYF	-	TRBD1	TRBV11-2	TRBJ2-7
TGCGCCAGCAGCGGGGGGACCTACGTATACGAGCAGTACTTC	CASSGGTYVYEQYF	many	-	TRBV5-1	TRBJ2-7
TGTGCCAGCAGTTATTACGGATCTGGCGAGCAGTACTTC	CASSYYGSGEQYF	many	-	TRBV6-2/TRBV6-3	TRBJ2-7
TGTGCGGCGTCTGGCGGCAATCAGCCCCAGCATTTT	CAASGGNQPQHF	few	-	TRBV6-1	TRBJ1-5
TGTGCCAGCAGTTGGCTCGGGGGACAGCTGCAAGAGACCCAGTACTTC	CASSWLGGQLQETQYF	-	-	TRBV6-5	TRBJ2-5
TGTGCCAGCAGGAGAAAAATCCAAGAGACCCAGTACTTC	CASRRKIQETQYF	once	-	TRBV28	TRBJ2-5
TGTGCCAGCAGCATGCTATACAATGAGCAGTTCTTC	CASSMLYNEQFF	many	-	TRBV7-9	TRBJ2-1
TGTGCCAGCAGCGTGACTAGCGGCCCCTTCGAGCAGTACTTC	CASSVTSGPFEQYF	many	TRBD2	TRBV9	TRBJ2-7
TGTGCCTGGACGCTGGGGGCCAACACTGAAGCTTTCTTT	CAWTLGANTEAFF	many	-	TRBV30	TRBJ1-1
TGCAGTGCTAGAGTGGCCGGGTCACCCCTCCACTTT	CSARVAGSPLHF	many	-	TRBV20-1	TRBJ1-6
TGTGCTAGTGACGGAGCAACTAATGAAAAACTGTTTTTT	CASDGATNEKLFF	many	-	TRBV12-5	TRBJ1-4
TGTGCCAGCATCCGGGGTGGGGCAGCTGGGGCCAACGTCCTGACTTTC	CASIRGGAAGANVLTF	many	-	TRBV12-3/TRBV12-4	TRBJ2-6
TGTGCCAGCAGCGCTGGACTAAGCGGGAGGCCTAGCACAGATACGCAGTATTTT	CASSAGLSGRPSTDTQYF	many	TRBD2	TRBV6-6	TRBJ2-3
TGTGCCAGCAGCTATACCAGGGGAAGTAACTATGGCTACACCTTC	CASSYTRGSNYGYTF	few	-	TRBV11-2	TRBJ1-2
TGTGCCAGCAGTTCCCAAGACAGGAACACTGAAGCTTTCTTT	CASSSQDRNTEAFF	-	-	TRBV28	TRBJ1-1
TGTGCCAGCAGCCAACAGGGATCCGGGGAGCTGTTTTTT	CASSQQGSGELFF	medium-sized	-	TRBV3-1	TRBJ2-2
TGCAGCCATGGGACAGTCTCCTACGAGCAGTACTTC	CSHGTVSYEQYF	few	TRBD1	TRBV20-1	TRBJ2-7
TGTGCCAGCAGCTCCCGCCGGGACAGGGGCGAAAAACTGTTTTTT	CASSSRRDRGEKLFF	-	TRBD1	TRBV7-8	TRBJ1-4
TGTGCCAGCAGTTACCAGGGACGGATGGATGAGCAGTTCTTC	CASSYQGRMDEQFF	-	-	TRBV6-6	TRBJ2-1
TGTGCCAGCAGAACCGGGACAGGGGAAAAACTGTTTTTT	CASRTGTGEKLFF	few	TRBD1	TRBV19	TRBJ1-4
TGTGCCAGCAGCTCGGGTCTGGGGATGAACACTGAAGCTTTCTTT	CASSSGLGMNTEAFF	many	-	TRBV5-6	TRBJ1-1
TGTGCCTCCCGGACGGGAGAAGGAAATGAGCAGTTCTTC	CASRTGEGNEQFF	many	-	TRBV10-3	TRBJ2-1
TGCAGTGCAAAAGTTTACTCTAGCTTCGGGCAGTACTTC	CSAKVYSSFGQYF	-	-	TRBV20-1	TRBJ2-7
TGTGCCAGTACTAGCGACCACTACAGCGAGCAGTTCTTC	CASTSDHYSEQFF	-	TRBD2	TRBV7-6	TRBJ2-1
-	CISVPEARAGAPYEQYF	-	-	TRBV7-5	TRBJ2-7
TGTGCCAGCAGGAGGGCCGTAAGGGGTATTATGATGAACACTGAAGCTTTCTTT	CASRRAVRGIMMNTEAFF	-	-	TRBV27	TRBJ1-1